This T cell receptor (beta chain) was found in a study of cytomegalovirus exposure and HLA in healthy donors. Study observations and caveats: Several V segments, TRBV6-2 and TRBV6-3 among them, could not be told apart and were dropped. The authors reported that TCR beta sequences could predict HLA-A and HLA-B alleles. These predictions were accurate for most subjects in the first cohort.

Trimming cost V 4 bases and J 4 bases; bases outside gene matches: 3. Per germline, CDR1 SGHAT and CDR2 FQDESV (reference sequence). The CDR3 contains 13 residues. Vbeta (60) and Jbeta (13) primers were used in the PCR. TCRdb's copy holds only in-frame clones and misses some; the assay was immunoSEQ multiplex PCR. The sample has more than 150,000 clones; more than 60% are singletons. On this clone itself: What it binds is unknown.

This receptor was obtained from a middle-aged woman in good health and CMV-seropositive. The chain links TRBV11-1 to TRBJ1-1; TRBD1 matches 7 bases. The sequenced sample was PBMCs. The CDR3 DNA follows: TGTGCCAGCAGCTACAGGGGATTCACTGAAGCTTTCTTT. Translation: CASSYRGFTEAFF. Using reference TRBV11-1 and TRBJ1-1 for the parts outside the CDR3, the full variable domain is EAEVAQSPRYKITEKSQAVAFWCDPISGHATLYWYRQILGQGPELLVQFQDESVVDDSQLPKDRFSAERLKGVDSTLKIQPAELGDSAMYLCASSYRGFTEAFFGQGTRLTVV.